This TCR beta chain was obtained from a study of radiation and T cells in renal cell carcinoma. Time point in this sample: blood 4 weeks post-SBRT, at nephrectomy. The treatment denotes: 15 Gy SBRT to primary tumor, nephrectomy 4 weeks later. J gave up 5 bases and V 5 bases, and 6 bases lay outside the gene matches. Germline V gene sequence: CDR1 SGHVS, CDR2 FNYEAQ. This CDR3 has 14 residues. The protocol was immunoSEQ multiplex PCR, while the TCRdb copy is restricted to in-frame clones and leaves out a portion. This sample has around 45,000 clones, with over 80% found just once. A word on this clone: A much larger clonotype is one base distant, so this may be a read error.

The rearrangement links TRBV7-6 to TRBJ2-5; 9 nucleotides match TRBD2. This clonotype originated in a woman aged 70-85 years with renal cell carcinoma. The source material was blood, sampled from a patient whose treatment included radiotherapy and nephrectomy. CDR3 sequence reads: CASSRGLAGETQYF. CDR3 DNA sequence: TGTGCCAGCAGCAGGGGACTAGCTGGGGAGACCCAGTACTTC.